The rows below give T cell receptor beta chains drawn from one sample of a study of OX40 agonist ivuxolimab in advanced cancers. Using immunoSEQ multiplex PCR, the repertoire was profiled, and TCRdb retains in-frame clones only, with some absent. The sample holds some 67,000 clones, around 80% seen once. The sequencing used CD4+ or CD8+ T cells sorted from blood, collected in a trial of the OX40 agonist ivuxolimab. Source of these receptors: an adult with an advanced solid tumor such as melanoma, head and neck, liver or kidney cancer. Both conserved end residues are part of each CDR3. The order of the fields is V gene, clone size, D gene, J gene, CDR3 protein, CDR3 DNA. The D gene is left open where the match is weak. For some rows the clone size is stated as once, few or many, or as a class when expanded; others skip it.

>TRBV2|few|NA|TRBJ2-3
CASSVMDTQYF
TGTGCCAGCAGTGTCATGGATACGCAGTATTTT
>TRBV7-9|NA|NA|TRBJ2-1
CASSLQGNEQFF
TGTGCCAGCAGCCTTCAGGGCAATGAGCAGTTCTTC
>TRBV27|NA|NA|TRBJ2-3
CASSESGPSTDTQYF
TGTGCCAGCAGTGAAAGCGGGCCTAGCACAGATACGCAGTATTTT
>TRBV19|NA|NA|TRBJ2-3
CASSPSLPGVAATDTQYF
TGTGCCAGTAGTCCCTCATTACCTGGCGTTGCCGCCACAGATACGCAGTATTTT
>TRBV30|NA|NA|TRBJ1-5
CAWSGSGNQPQHF
TGTGCCTGGAGCGGAAGCGGCAATCAGCCCCAGCATTTT
>TRBV27|NA|NA|TRBJ1-2
CASRKRGWGVIHGYTF
TGTGCCAGCAGGAAGAGGGGCTGGGGTGTTATCCATGGCTACACCTTC
>TRBV7-8|NA|NA|TRBJ1-4
CASSSRRAATNEKLFF
TGTGCCAGCAGCTCCCGCCGGGCTGCAACTAATGAAAAACTGTTTTTT
>TRBV5-4|NA|NA|TRBJ2-5
CASSQELRGPAGTQYF
TGTGCCAGCAGCCAAGAGTTACGGGGTCCGGCAGGGACCCAGTACTTC
>TRBV7-9|NA|TRBD1|TRBJ2-7
CASSPTGTGIYEQYF
TGTGCCAGCAGCCCGACCGGGACAGGTATCTACGAGCAGTACTTC
>TRBV7-6|NA|NA|TRBJ1-6
CASSLAGDSPLHF
TGTGCCAGCAGCTTAGCTGGGGATTCACCCCTCCACTTT
>TRBV11-2|NA|TRBD2|TRBJ2-1
CASSFPGLALGNEQFF
TGTGCCAGCAGCTTCCCGGGACTAGCCCTGGGGAATGAGCAGTTCTTC
>TRBV6-6|NA|NA|TRBJ1-4
CASSATNEKLFF
TGTGCCAGCTCGGCAACTAATGAAAAACTGTTTTTT
>TRBV28|NA|NA|TRBJ2-3
CASSPQLDGTQYF
TGTGCCAGCAGCCCCCAGTTAGATGGGACGCAGTATTTT